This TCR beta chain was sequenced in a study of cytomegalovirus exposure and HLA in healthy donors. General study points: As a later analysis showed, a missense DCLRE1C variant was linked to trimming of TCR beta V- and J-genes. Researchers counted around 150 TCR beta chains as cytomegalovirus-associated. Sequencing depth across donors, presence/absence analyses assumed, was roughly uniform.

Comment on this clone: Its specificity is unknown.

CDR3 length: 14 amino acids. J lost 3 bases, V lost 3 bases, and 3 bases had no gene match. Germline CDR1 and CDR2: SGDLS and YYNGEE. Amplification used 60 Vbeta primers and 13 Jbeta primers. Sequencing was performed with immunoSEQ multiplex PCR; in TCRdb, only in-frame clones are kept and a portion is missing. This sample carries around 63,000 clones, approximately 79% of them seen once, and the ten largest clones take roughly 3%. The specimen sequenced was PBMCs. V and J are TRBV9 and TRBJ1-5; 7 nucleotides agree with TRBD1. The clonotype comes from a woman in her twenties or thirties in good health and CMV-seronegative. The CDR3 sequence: CASSATGLNQPQHF. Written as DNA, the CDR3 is TGTGCCAGCAGCGCGACAGGGCTCAATCAGCCCCAGCATTTT. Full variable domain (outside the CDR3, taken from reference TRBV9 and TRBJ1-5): DSGVTQTPKHLITATGQRVTLRCSPRSGDLSVYWYQQSLDQGLQFLIQYYNGEERAKGNILERFSAQQFPDLHSELNLSSLELGDSALYFCASSATGLNQPQHFGDGTRLSIL.